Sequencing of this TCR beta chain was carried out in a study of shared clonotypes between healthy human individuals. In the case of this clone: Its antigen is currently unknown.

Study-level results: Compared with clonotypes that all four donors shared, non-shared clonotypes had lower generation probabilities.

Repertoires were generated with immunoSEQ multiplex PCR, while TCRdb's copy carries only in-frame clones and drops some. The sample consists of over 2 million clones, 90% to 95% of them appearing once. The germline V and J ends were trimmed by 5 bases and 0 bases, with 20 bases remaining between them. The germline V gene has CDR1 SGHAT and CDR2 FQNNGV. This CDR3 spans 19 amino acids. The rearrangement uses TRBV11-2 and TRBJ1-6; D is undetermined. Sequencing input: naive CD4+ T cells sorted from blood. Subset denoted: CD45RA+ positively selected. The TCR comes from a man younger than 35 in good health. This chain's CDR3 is CASSNNGSTLTSYNSPLHF. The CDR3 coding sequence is TGTGCCAGCAGCAATAACGGGTCGACGTTGACCTCCTATAATTCACCCCTCCACTTT.